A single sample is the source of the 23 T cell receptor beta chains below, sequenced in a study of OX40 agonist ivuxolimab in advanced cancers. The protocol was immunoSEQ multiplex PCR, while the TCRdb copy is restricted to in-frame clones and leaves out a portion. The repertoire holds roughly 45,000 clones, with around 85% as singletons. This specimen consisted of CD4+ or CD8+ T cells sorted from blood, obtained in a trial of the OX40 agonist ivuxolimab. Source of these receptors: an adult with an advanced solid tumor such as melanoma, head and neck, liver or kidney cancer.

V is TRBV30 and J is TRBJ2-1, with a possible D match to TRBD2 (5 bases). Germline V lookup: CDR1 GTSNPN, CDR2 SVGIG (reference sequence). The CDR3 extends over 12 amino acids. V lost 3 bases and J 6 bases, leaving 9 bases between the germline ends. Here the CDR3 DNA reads TGTGCCTGGAGCCGGGGAGCCAATGAGCAGTTCTTC. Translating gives CAWSRGANEQFF. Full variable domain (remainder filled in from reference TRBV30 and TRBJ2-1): SQTIHQWPATLVQPVGSPLSLECTVEGTSNPNLYWYRQAAGRGLQLLFYSVGIGQISSEVPQNLSASRPQDRQFILSSKKLLLSDSGFYLCAWSRGANEQFFGPGTRLTVL.

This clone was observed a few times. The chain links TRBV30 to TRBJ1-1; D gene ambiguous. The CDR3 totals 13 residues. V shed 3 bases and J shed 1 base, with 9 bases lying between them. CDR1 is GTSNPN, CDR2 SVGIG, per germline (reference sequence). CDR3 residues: CAWSQDPNTEAFF. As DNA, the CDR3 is TGTGCCTGGAGCCAGGACCCGAACACTGAAGCTTTCTTT.

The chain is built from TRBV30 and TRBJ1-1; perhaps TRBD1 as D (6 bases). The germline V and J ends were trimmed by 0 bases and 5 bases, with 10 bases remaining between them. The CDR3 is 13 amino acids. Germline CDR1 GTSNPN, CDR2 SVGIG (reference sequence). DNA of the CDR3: TGTGCCTGGAGTGTACAGGGTAGGACTGAAGCTTTCTTT. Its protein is CAWSVQGRTEAFF. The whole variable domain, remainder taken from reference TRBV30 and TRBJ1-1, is SQTIHQWPATLVQPVGSPLSLECTVEGTSNPNLYWYRQAAGRGLQLLFYSVGIGQISSEVPQNLSASRPQDRQFILSSKKLLLSDSGFYLCAWSVQGRTEAFFGQGTRLTVV.

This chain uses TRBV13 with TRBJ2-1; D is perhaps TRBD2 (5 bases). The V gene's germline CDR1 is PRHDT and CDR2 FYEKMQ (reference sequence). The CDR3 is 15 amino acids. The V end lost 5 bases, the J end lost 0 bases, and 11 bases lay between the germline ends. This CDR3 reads CASSDPGSSYNEQFF. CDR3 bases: TGTGCCAGCAGCGATCCTGGGAGCTCCTACAATGAGCAGTTCTTC.

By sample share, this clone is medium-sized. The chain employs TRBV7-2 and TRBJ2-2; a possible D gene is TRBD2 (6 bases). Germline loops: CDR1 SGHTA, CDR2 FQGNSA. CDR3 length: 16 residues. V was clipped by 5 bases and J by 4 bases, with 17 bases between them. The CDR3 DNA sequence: TGTGCCAGCAGCGCCAACGATTGGGGAGGCACCGGGGAGCTGTTTTTT. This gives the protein CASSANDWGGTGELFF. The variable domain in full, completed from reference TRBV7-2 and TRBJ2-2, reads GAGVSQSPSNKVTEKGKDVELRCDPISGHTALYWYRQSLGQGLEFLIYFQGNSAPDKSGLPSDRFSAERTGGSVSTLTIQRTQQEDSAVYLCASSANDWGGTGELFFGEGSRLTVL.

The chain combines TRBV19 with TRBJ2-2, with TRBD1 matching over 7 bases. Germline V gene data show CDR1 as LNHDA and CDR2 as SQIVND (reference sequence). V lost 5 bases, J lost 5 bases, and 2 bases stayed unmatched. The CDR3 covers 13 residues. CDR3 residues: CASSLGQTGELFF. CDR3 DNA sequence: TGTGCCAGTAGTCTGGGACAGACCGGGGAGCTGTTTTTT.

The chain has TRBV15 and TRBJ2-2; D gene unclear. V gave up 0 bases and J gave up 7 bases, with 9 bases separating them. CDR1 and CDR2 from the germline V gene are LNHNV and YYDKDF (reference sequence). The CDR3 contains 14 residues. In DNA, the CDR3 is TGTGCCACCAGCAGAGACGTAAGGGACGGGGAGCTGTTTTTT. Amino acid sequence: CATSRDVRDGELFF.

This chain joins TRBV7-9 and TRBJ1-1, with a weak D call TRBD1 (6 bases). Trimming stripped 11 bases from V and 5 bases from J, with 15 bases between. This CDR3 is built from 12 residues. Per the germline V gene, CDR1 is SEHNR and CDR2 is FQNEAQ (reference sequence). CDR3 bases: TGTGCCGGCTCAGGGGACGGAACTGAAGCTTTCTTT. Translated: CAGSGDGTEAFF.

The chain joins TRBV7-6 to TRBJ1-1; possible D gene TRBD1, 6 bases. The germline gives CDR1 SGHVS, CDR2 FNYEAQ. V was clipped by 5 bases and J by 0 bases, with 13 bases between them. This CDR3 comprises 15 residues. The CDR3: CASSPGGGVNTEAFF. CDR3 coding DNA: TGTGCCAGCAGCCCCGGGGGGGGCGTGAACACTGAAGCTTTCTTT.

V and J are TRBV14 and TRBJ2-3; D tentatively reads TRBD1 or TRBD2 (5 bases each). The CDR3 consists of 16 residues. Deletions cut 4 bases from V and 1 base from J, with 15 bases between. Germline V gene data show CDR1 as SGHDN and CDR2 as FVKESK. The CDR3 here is CASSLPAGRGTDTQYF. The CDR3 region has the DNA TGTGCCAGCAGCCTCCCAGCAGGGCGGGGCACAGATACGCAGTATTTT.

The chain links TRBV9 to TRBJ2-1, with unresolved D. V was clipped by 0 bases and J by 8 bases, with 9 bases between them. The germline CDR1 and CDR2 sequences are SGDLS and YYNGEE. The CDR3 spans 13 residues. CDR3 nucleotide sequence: TGTGCCAGCAGCGTAGGGAAATATGATGAGCAGTTCTTC. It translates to CASSVGKYDEQFF.

CDR3 protein: CASSDSWFGVYGYTF. In DNA form, the CDR3 reads TGTGCCAGCAGTGATTCTTGGTTTGGGGTTTATGGCTACACCTTC. This sequence joins TRBV6-1 and TRBJ1-2; no clear D gene. Germline V lookup: CDR1 MNHNS, CDR2 SASEGT. V was cut by 3 bases and J by 5 bases, with 16 bases left in between. CDR3 length: 15 residues.

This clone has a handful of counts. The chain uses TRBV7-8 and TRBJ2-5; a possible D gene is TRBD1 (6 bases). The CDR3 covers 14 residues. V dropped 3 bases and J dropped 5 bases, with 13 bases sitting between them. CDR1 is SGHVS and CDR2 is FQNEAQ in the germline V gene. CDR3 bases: TGTGCCAGCAGCTTTCAACAGGGCGTCGAGACCCAGTACTTC. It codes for CASSFQQGVETQYF.

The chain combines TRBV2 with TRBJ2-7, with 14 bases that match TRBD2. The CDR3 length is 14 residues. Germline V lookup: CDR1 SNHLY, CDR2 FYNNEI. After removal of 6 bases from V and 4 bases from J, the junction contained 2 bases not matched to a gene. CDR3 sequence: CASRGLAGVYEQYF. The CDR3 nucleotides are TGTGCCAGCAGGGGACTAGCGGGAGTGTACGAGCAGTACTTC.

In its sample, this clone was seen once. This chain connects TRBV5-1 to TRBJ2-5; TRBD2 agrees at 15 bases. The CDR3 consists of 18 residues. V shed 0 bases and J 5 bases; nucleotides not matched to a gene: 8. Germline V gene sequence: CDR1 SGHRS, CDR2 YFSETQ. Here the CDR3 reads CASSLGGGLAGGRETQYF. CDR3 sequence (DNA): TGCGCCAGCAGCTTGGGCGGGGGACTAGCGGGAGGCCGCGAGACCCAGTACTTC.

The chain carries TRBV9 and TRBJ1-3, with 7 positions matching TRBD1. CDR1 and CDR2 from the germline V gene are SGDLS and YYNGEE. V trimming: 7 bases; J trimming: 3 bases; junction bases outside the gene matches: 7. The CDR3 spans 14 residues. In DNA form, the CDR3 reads TGTGCCAGCGAAGGGGGCAAGAGTGGAAACACCATATATTTT. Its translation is CASEGGKSGNTIYF. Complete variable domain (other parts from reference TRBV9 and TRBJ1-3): DSGVTQTPKHLITATGQRVTLRCSPRSGDLSVYWYQQSLDQGLQFLIQYYNGEERAKGNILERFSAQQFPDLHSELNLSSLELGDSALYFCASEGGKSGNTIYFGEGSWLTVV.

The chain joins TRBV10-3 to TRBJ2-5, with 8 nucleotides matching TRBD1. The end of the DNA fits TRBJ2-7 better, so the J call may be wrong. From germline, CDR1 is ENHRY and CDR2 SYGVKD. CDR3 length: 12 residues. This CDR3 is CAINDRGDEQYF. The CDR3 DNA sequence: TGTGCCATCAATGACAGGGGCGACGAGCAGTACTTC.

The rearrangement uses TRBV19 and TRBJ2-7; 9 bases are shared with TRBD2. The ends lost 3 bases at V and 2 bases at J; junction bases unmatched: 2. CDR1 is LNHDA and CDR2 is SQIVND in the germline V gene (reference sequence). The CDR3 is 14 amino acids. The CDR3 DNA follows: TGTGCCAGTAGTATGTCTAGCGGGGCCTACGAGCAGTACTTC. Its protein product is CASSMSSGAYEQYF.

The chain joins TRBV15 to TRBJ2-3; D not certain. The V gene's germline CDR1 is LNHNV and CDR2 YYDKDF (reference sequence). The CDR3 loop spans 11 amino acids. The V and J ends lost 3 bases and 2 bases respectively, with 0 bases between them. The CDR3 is CATSSTDTQYF. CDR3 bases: TGTGCCACCAGCAGCACAGATACGCAGTATTTT.

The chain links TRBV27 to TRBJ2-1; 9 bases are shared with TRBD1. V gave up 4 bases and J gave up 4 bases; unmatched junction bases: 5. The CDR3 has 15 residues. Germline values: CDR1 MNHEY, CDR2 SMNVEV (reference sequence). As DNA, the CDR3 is TGTGCCAGCAGTTCCGGGACAGGGAATTACAATGAGCAGTTCTTC. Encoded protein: CASSSGTGNYNEQFF.

This CDR3 reads CASGASISGELFF. The CDR3 bases are TGTGCCAGCGGGGCTAGCATATCCGGGGAGCTGTTTTTT. This chain joins TRBV2 and TRBJ2-2; D is perhaps TRBD1 or TRBD2 (5 bases each). CDR3 length equals 13 residues. The germline V gene encodes CDR1 SNHLY and CDR2 FYNNEI. With 8 bases removed from V and 6 bases from J, the gap between germline ends came to 13 bases.

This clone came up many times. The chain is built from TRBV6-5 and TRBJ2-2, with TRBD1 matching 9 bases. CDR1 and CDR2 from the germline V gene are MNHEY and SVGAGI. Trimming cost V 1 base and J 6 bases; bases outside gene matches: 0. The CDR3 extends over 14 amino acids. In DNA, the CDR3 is TGTGCCAGCAGTTACTGGACAGGGGCCGGGGAGCTGTTTTTT. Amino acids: CASSYWTGAGELFF.

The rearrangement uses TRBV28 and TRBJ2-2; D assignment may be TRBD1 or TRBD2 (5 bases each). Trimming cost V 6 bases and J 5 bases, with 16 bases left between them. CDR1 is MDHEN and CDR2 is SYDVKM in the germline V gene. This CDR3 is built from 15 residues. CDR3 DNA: TGTGCCAGCAGACGCAGCGGACACAATACCGGGGAGCTGTTTTTT. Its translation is CASRRSGHNTGELFF.